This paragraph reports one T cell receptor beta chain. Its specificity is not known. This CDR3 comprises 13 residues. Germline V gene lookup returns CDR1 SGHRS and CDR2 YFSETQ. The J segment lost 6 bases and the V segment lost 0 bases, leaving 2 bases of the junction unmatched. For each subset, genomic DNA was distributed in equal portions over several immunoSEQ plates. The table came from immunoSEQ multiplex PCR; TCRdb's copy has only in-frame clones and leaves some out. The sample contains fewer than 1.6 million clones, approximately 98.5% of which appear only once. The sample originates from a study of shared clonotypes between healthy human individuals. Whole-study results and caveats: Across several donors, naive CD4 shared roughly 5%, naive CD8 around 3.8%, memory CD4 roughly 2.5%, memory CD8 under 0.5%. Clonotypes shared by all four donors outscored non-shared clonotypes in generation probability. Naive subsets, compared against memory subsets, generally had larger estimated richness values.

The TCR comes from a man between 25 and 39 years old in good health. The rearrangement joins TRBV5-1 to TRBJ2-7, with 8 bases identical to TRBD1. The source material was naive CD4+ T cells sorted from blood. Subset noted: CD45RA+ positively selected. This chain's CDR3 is CASSLGTGTEQYF. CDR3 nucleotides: TGCGCCAGCAGCTTGGGGACAGGGACCGAGCAGTACTTC.